This T cell receptor beta chain emerged from a study of blood T cell repertoires in COVID-19. Some clones are missing from TCRdb's copy, which holds only in-frame ones; the method was immunoSEQ multiplex PCR. Of fewer than 300,000 clones in the sample, 85% were seen once. The V gene's germline CDR1 is MNHNS and CDR2 SASEGT. The CDR3 loop spans 15 amino acids. The V and J ends lost 2 bases and 3 bases, in that order; junction bases with no gene match: 6. This TCR was sampled from a woman aged 50 to 60 who had recovered from COVID-19. V gene TRBV6-1 combines with J gene TRBJ2-7, with 8 nucleotides matching TRBD1. The sample comprised PBMCs or T cells enriched from blood (not recorded which). This CDR3 reads CASSELGTGNYEQYF. As DNA, the CDR3 is TGTGCCAGCAGTGAACTCGGGACAGGAAACTACGAGCAGTACTTC.